This is a list of T cell receptor beta chains from one sample in a study of cytomegalovirus exposure and HLA in healthy donors. Clones were sequenced by immunoSEQ multiplex PCR, and TCRdb holds only the in-frame ones, with some missing. The table has about 160,000 clones, approximately 80% seen once; the top ten hold 6% to 9%. Sequenced sample: PBMCs. The receptor set was obtained from a young woman in good health and CMV-seropositive. Each CDR3 is given with its conserved first and last residue.

V	J	CDR3
TRBV6-5	TRBJ1-2	CASTDRGNYGYTF
TRBV27	TRBJ1-2	CASSFRETGGYGYTF
TRBV4-2	TRBJ2-1	CASSQMTGTNEQFF
TRBV5-1	TRBJ2-2	CASSLGTGVITGELFF
TRBV6-5	TRBJ1-1	CASSYGTGDSEAFF
TRBV5-8	TRBJ1-2	CASSAGQGGGYTF
TRBV6-1	TRBJ1-2	CASSEGWAENYGYTF
TRBV7-9	TRBJ2-1	CASSLGVGEQFF
TRBV11-2	TRBJ2-2	CASRPIRGAGELFF
TRBV5-8	TRBJ1-5	CASSRGQGGNQPQHF
TRBV5-8	TRBJ2-7	CASSLGGSSWYEQYF
TRBV5-4	TRBJ1-1	CASSFETGDTEAFF
TRBV27	TRBJ1-3	CASRQASGNTIYF
TRBV6-6	TRBJ2-1	CASSYGGTSWNEQFF
TRBV19	.	CASSSGTYYEQYF
TRBV13	TRBJ1-1	CASSEDRAEAFF
TRBV5-6	TRBJ2-3	CASSLAAWGVSTDTQYF
TRBV10-3	TRBJ1-6	CAISERGTASKSRAPLHF
TRBV6-1	TRBJ1-1	CASSEVSGTEAFF
TRBV2	TRBJ2-2	CASSFLTGELFF
TRBV5-1	TRBJ2-1	CASRTDNNEQFF
TRBV9	TRBJ2-7	CASSVGDWDEQYF
TRBV5-1	TRBJ1-5	CASSWGTGDQPQHF
TRBV9	TRBJ2-3	CASSPTTRTSGYTQYF
TRBV7-8	TRBJ2-1	CASSLFRGNEQFF
TRBV19	TRBJ1-4	CASSIKGEELFF
TRBV6-1	TRBJ2-3	CASSGRQGTATDTQYF
TRBV18	TRBJ1-2	CASSKDSPFYDYTF
TRBV6-5	TRBJ2-1	CASSYLRGGSHNEQFF
TRBV7-2	TRBJ2-2	CASSLGLAGGRGGELFF
TRBV25-1	TRBJ1-1	CASTRTGPSTEAFF
TRBV27	TRBJ1-2	CASTRVGRGSGYTF
TRBV29-1	TRBJ2-1	CSVVEQYSSYNEQFF
TRBV5-1	TRBJ2-3	CASRTRASSTDTQYF
TRBV27	TRBJ1-2	CASSFLGQGAGYTF
TRBV2	TRBJ1-1	CASQLEYSGTEAFF
TRBV18	TRBJ1-4	CASSPTQGGDEKLFF
TRBV21-1	TRBJ1-2	CASSYPTGYGDYGYTF
TRBV29-1	TRBJ2-1	CSAVPGPDSYNEQFF
TRBV2	TRBJ1-3	CASKRDSGNTIYF
TRBV4-2	TRBJ1-6	CASSQPLTRSYNSPLHF